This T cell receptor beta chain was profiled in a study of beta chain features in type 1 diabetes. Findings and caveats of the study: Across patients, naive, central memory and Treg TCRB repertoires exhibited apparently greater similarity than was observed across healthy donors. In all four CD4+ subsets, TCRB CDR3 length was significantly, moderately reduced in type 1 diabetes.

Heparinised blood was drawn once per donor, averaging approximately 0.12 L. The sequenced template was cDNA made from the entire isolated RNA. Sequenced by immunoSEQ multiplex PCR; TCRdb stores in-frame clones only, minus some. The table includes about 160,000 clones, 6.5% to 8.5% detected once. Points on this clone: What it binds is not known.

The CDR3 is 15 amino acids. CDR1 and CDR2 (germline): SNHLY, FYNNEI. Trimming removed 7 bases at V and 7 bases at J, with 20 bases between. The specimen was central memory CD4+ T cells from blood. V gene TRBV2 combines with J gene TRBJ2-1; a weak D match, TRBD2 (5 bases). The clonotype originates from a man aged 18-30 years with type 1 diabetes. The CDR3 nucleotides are TGTGCCAGCAAGCCCGGGGTATCCCCCTCAAATGAGCAGTTCTTC. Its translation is CASKPGVSPSNEQFF.